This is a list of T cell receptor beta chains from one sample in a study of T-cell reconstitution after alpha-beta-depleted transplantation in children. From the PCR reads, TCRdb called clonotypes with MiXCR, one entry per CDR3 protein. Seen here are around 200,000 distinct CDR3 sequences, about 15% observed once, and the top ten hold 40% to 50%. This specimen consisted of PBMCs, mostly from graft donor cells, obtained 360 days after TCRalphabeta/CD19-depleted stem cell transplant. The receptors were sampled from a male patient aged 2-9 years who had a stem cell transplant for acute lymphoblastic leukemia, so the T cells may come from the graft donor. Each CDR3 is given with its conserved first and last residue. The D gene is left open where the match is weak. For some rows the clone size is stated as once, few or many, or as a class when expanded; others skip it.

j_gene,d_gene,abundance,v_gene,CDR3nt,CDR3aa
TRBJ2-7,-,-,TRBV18,TGTGCCAGCTCACCAACCAGGGCTCTAAGCTCCTACGAGCAGTACTTC,CASSPTRALSSYEQYF
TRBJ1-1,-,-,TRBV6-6,TGTGCCAGCAGATTCCACGTAGAAGCTTTCTTT,CASRFHVEAFF
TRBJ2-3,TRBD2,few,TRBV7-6,TGTGCCAGCAGCTCCCAGCGGGGGGGCCGAACAGATACGCAGTATTTT,CASSSQRGGRTDTQYF
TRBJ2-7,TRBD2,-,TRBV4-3,TGCGCCAGCAGCCAAGGCCGTCTAGCGGGGGGCCACGAGCAGTACTTC,CASSQGRLAGGHEQYF
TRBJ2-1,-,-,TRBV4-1,TGCGCCAGCAGCCAAGCCCTAGACAGGGCGGGAGAGCAGTTCTTC,CASSQALDRAGEQFF
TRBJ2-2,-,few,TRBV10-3,TGTGCCATCAGACACACTAACACCGGGGAGCTGTTTTTT,CAIRHTNTGELFF
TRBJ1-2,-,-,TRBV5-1,TGCGCCAGCAGCTTGGGGGAGGGTTCCAACTATGGCTACACCTTC,CASSLGEGSNYGYTF
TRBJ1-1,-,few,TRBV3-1,TGTGCCAGCAGCGCCAGTTCGGGAAGCACTGAAGCTTTCTTT,CASSASSGSTEAFF
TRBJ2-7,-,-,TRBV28,TGTGCCAGCAACGGGTATACCTACGAGCAGTACTTC,CASNGYTYEQYF
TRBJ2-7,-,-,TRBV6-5,TGTGCCAGCAGTTACTCGATGCGGCTAACTATGGGCGAGCAGTACTTC,CASSYSMRLTMGEQYF
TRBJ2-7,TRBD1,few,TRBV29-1,TGCAGCGTTGGTGGACAGGGCTACGAGCAGTACTTC,CSVGGQGYEQYF
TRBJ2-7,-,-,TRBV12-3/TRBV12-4,TGTGCCAGCAGTTTGCCCCCGGCAGGACTGTTCGAGCAGTACTTC,CASSLPPAGLFEQYF
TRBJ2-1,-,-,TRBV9,TGTGCCAGCAGCGTAGATTGGTCGAACAATGAGCAGTTCTTC,CASSVDWSNNEQFF
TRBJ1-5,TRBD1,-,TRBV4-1,TGCGCCAGCAGCTATTTCCACGACAGGGGTCCCAATCAGCCCCAGCATTTT,CASSYFHDRGPNQPQHF
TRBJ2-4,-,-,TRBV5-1,TGCGCCAGCGGGGTCGGGGGGCCTGGCATTCAGTACTTC,CASGVGGPGIQYF
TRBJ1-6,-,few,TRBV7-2,TGTGCCAGCAGCCCCTGGGTTGGAGCCCTCCACTTT,CASSPWVGALHF
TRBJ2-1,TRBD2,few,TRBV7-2,TGTGCCAGCAGCTTGGGCGGGGGGCTTTCCTACAATGAGCAGTTCTTC,CASSLGGGLSYNEQFF
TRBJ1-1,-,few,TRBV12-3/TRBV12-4,TGTGCCAGCACCTTCGGGGGTCGGGGCACTGAAGCTTTCTTT,CASTFGGRGTEAFF
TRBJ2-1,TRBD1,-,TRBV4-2,TGTGCCAGCAGCCGAACAGGGGACCCCTCCTACAATGAGCAGTTCTTC,CASSRTGDPSYNEQFF
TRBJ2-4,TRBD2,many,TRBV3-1,TGTGCCAGCAGCCGGGACTATGAGAACATTCAGTACTTC,CASSRDYENIQYF
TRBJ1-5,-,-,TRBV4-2,TGTGCCAGCAGCCAAGATGACTTAGCCCCCAATCAGCCCCAGCATTTT,CASSQDDLAPNQPQHF
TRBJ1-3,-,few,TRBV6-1,TGTGCCAGCAGTGAGGTCGGGCACTCTGGAAACACCATATATTTT,CASSEVGHSGNTIYF
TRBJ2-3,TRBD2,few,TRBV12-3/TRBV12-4,TGTGCCAGCAGGGCGGGGGGACCTTCCACAGATACGCAGTATTTT,CASRAGGPSTDTQYF
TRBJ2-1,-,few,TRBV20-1,TGCAGTGCTATTTTTCTGGCGGGGCTCTCCTACAATGAGCAGTTCTTC,CSAIFLAGLSYNEQFF
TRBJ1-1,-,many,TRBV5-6,TGTGCCAGCAGCGACGACAGAGTAGTTGAAGCTTTCTTT,CASSDDRVVEAFF
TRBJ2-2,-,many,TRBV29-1,TGCAGCGTTGAAAAGGTCGGGGAGCTGTTTTTT,CSVEKVGELFF
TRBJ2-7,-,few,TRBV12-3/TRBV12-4,TGTGCCAGCAGTTTTATGGACTACGAGCAGTACTTC,CASSFMDYEQYF
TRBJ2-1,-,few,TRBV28,TGTGCCAGCAGTTTTGGGGGGCAGCCGAGAAATGAGCAGTTCTTC,CASSFGGQPRNEQFF
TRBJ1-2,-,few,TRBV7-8,TGTGCCAGCAGCACGCGGGGTCCAGGGAAAAACTATGGCTACACCTTC,CASSTRGPGKNYGYTF
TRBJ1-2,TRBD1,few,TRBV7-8,TGTGCCAGCAGCTTAGAGGGGACAGGGAACTCCTATGGCTACACCTTC,CASSLEGTGNSYGYTF
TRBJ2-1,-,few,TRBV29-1,TGCAGCGTTGGGTACAGGGCTCGATACAATGAGCAGTTCTTC,CSVGYRARYNEQFF
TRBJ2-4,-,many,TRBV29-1,TGCAGCGTTGAGGCGGAAAACATTCAGTACTTC,CSVEAENIQYF
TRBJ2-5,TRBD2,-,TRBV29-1,TGCAGCGTTGTAAGGCTAGCGGGAGCATTGGAAGAGACCCAGTACTTC,CSVVRLAGALEETQYF
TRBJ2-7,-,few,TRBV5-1,TGCGCCAGCAGCTTGGAGGTGGGTAGACCGGCATACGAGCAGTACTTC,CASSLEVGRPAYEQYF
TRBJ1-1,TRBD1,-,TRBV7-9,TGTGCCAGCAGCTTGGACAGGGAAAGGGCTGAAGCTTTCTTT,CASSLDRERAEAFF
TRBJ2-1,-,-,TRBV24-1,TGTGCCACCAGTGATACAACTAGGGGGGGCGATTACAATGAGCAGTTCTTC,CATSDTTRGGDYNEQFF
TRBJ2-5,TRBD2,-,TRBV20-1,TGCAGTGCTAGTCCGGGGGGGGCCCAAGAGACCCAGTACTTC,CSASPGGAQETQYF
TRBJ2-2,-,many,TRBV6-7,TGTGCCGAATTCAGGGGACGTTCCGGAAGCGTGAAGAACCGTCCTCACACCGGGGAGCTGTTTTTT,CAEFRGRSGSVKNRPHTGELFF
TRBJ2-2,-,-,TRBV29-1,TGCAGCGTTCGTCAGGGGCCCGGGGAGCTGTTTTTT,CSVRQGPGELFF